This paragraph covers one TCR beta chain sequence. The specificity of this receptor is unknown. No quality values exist for individual bases; no much larger clone is one base distant. The data were taken from a study of blood T cell repertoires in COVID-19 (dated by TCRdb to the early 2020s). Background on the whole study: Collaborator samples came from the United States, Italy and Spain and covered acute and convalescent phases of COVID-19. The material from the prospective study consisted of cDNA or gDNA derived from T cells, B-cell-depleted T cells, or PBMCs. The samples were drawn from two sources: the first 160 participants of the ongoing ImmuneRACE study, and 1,200 or so subjects contributed by 6 global collaborators. Deeply sampled blood TCRbeta repertoires from subjects exposed to, actively infected with, or recovered from COVID-19 were included in the dataset. HLA class I and class II types, where available, came from metadata supplied by the sample provider rather than from assay-based typing. The sample metadata nearly always contained a de-identified subject ID, COVID-19 status, age in years and sex. The repertoires were made available in a free public database intended to serve as a resource for research on the immune response to SARS-CoV-2.

Study-wide conclusions, independent of this receptor: The quantity of clinical and demographic metadata differed by source and by participant and was supplied without curation.

The immunoSEQ Assay, a bias-controlled multiplex PCR, was used to amplify TCRbeta CDR3 regions from genomic DNA. The authors processed their data as follows. Nucleated cell counts per sample were estimated from amplification of reference gene primers within the assay. To quantify the absolute abundance of each unique TCRbeta CDR3 rearrangement, sequence reads were collapsed and filtered. For each sample, productive Simpson clonality was calculated by taking the square root of Simpson's diversity index across productive rearrangements. TCRdb retrieved this table from immuneACCESS and kept in-frame rearrangements only. Not all clones are present; in checked studies, unresolved V genes account for under half, and no reason is known for the remainder. That table is the source of V, J and clone size, and D and trimming were worked out from the DNA. For this sample there are about 27,000 clones; around 86% appear just once. The ten largest clones take up about 67% of the sample.

Each collaborating institution followed its own protocols to collect whole blood in K2EDTA tubes. Collaborator samples were shipped for TCRbeta analysis as frozen whole blood, isolated PBMCs, or DNA extracted from either sample type. Trimming takes 4 bases from V and 7 bases from J, and the germline ends sit 8 bases apart. As encoded in the germline V gene, CDR1 is KGHSY while CDR2 is FQNENV. Measured from the cysteine to the phenylalanine, the CDR3 is 13 residues long. Just the 39-base CDR3 DNA is kept, in frame starting at base 1. Material for sequencing was peripheral blood. The chain was built from TRBV16 and TRBJ1-6; TRBD1 could be the D gene, as 6 bases match. This TCR came from a man in his 70s with acute or convalescent COVID-19. The CDR3: CASSPGENSPLHF. At the DNA level, the sequence is TGTGCCAGCAGCCCAGGGGAGAATTCACCCCTCCACTTT.